These T cell receptor beta chains were read from a single sample in a study of T cell repertoires in cytomegalovirus infection. TCRdb itself ran the reads through MiXCR, one entry per CDR3 protein. In the table there are roughly 800,000 distinct CDR3 sequences, 25% to 30% of which are singletons. These receptors' antigens are unknown. Material: cultured CD8+ T cells from PBMCs, obtained from culture after CMV antigen stimulation. All receptors come from a human donor in good health (CMV status not recorded). Some clones in this sample may be carry-over from other donors' samples. The CDR3 runs from the conserved cysteine through the conserved F or W. A D gene is named only where the DNA matches it firmly. Clone size is not always given. Where it is, it says once, few, many or a class for expanded clones.

clone_size j_call d_call v_call cdr3_aa cdr3_nt
- TRBJ1-3 - TRBV12-3/TRBV12-4 CAIPESTSGNTIYF TGTGCCATCCCGGAAAGTACCTCTGGAAACACCATATATTTT
- TRBJ2-7 - TRBV4-3 CASSKADGGSPYEQYF TGCGCCAGCAGCAAAGCGGATGGTGGATCCCCCTACGAGCAGTACTTC
few TRBJ1-2 - TRBV27 CASSFRLGAGENGYTF TGTGCCAGCAGTTTCAGGTTAGGGGCAGGGGAGAATGGCTACACCTTC
- TRBJ1-1 - TRBV27 CASSLGIPNTEAFF TGTGCCAGCAGTTTAGGGATACCGAACACTGAAGCTTTCTTT
few TRBJ2-5 TRBD2 TRBV3-1 CASSQEFSGGPSETQYF TGTGCCAGCAGCCAAGAGTTTAGCGGGGGCCCAAGTGAGACCCAGTACTTC
few TRBJ1-1 TRBD1 TRBV6-4 CASILQGAGDTEAFF TGTGCCAGCATCCTGCAGGGGGCTGGGGACACTGAAGCTTTCTTT
- TRBJ2-1 TRBD2 TRBV7-2 CASSPAGQRGYYNEQFF TGTGCCAGCAGCCCCGCCGGCCAGCGGGGGTACTACAATGAGCAGTTCTTC
- TRBJ2-7 - TRBV5-4 CASSFEGFYEQYF TGTGCCAGCAGCTTTGAGGGTTTCTACGAGCAGTACTTC
- TRBJ1-5 TRBD1 TRBV19 CASGQADSNQPQHF TGTGCCAGCGGACAGGCCGATAGCAATCAGCCCCAGCATTTT
few TRBJ1-5 - TRBV7-8 CASSSLGIHTGPLMAQHF TGTGCCAGCAGCTCCCTTGGGATTCATACGGGACCCCTGATGGCCCAGCATTTT
few TRBJ2-1 - TRBV12-3/TRBV12-4 CASSLDVTGEGYNEQFF TGTGCCAGCAGTTTAGACGTGACAGGGGAGGGGTACAATGAGCAGTTCTTC
once TRBJ1-2 TRBD1 TRBV12-5 CASGFFLQGGKDGYTF TGTGCTAGTGGCTTCTTTTTGCAGGGGGGAAAGGATGGCTACACCTTC
- TRBJ2-3 TRBD2 TRBV24-1 CATSDPGLAASVADTQYF TGTGCCACCAGTGATCCGGGACTAGCTGCCTCTGTCGCAGATACGCAGTATTTT
- TRBJ2-1 - TRBV15 CATSRGRDSDYNEQFF TGTGCCACCAGCAGAGGCCGGGACTCTGACTACAATGAGCAGTTCTTC
many TRBJ2-7 - TRBV7-8 CASSLQRTGGTYEQYF TGTGCCAGCAGCTTACAAAGGACCGGGGGAACCTACGAGCAGTACTTC
few TRBJ2-5 - TRBV27 CASSPHKGRETQYF TGTGCCAGCAGTCCCCATAAGGGCCGAGAGACCCAGTACTTC
few TRBJ1-1 - TRBV27 CASSLSSGFYTEAFF TGTGCCAGCAGTTTATCGTCAGGATTTTACACTGAAGCTTTCTTT
- TRBJ1-1 - TRBV7-6 CASCPGLEAFF TGTGCCAGCTGCCCGGGCCTTGAAGCTTTCTTT
many TRBJ2-5 - TRBV7-2 CASSLVEGTQETQYF TGTGCCAGCAGCTTAGTGGAGGGGACACAAGAGACCCAGTACTTC
many TRBJ1-3 - TRBV7-2 CASSFSGAGNTIYF TGTGCCAGCAGTTTTAGTGGGGCTGGAAACACCATATATTTT
- TRBJ2-1 TRBD1 TRBV12-3/TRBV12-4 CASSPGTGLPDEQFF TGTGCCAGCAGTCCCGGGACAGGGCTTCCGGATGAGCAGTTCTTC
- TRBJ1-1 - TRBV12-5 CASGRGENTEAFF TGTGCTAGTGGGAGGGGGGAGAACACTGAAGCTTTCTTT
- TRBJ2-5 TRBD2 TRBV3-1 CASSQEAGEETQYF TGTGCCAGCAGCCAAGAAGCGGGGGAAGAGACCCAGTACTTC
many TRBJ2-5 - TRBV12-3/TRBV12-4 CASSERGASETQYF TGTGCCAGCAGTGAGAGGGGGGCTTCCGAGACCCAGTACTTC
many TRBJ2-1 - TRBV5-1 CASSLVGVNEQFF TGTGCCAGCAGCTTAGTGGGGGTCAATGAGCAGTTCTTC
many TRBJ2-1 TRBD1 TRBV7-6 CASSLGTGRNEQFF TGTGCCAGCAGCCTGGGGACAGGGAGGAATGAGCAGTTCTTC
few TRBJ2-1 TRBD2 TRBV6-5 CASSYRRGTYNEQFF TGTGCCAGCAGTTACAGGCGGGGGACCTACAATGAGCAGTTCTTC
few TRBJ2-5 TRBD2 TRBV5-5 CASSSTTSGGETQYF TGTGCCAGCAGCTCGACGACTAGCGGGGGTGAGACCCAGTACTTC
many TRBJ1-1 - TRBV6-2/TRBV6-3 CASSFGGGANTEAFF TGTGCCAGCAGTTTTGGGGGAGGGGCGAACACTGAAGCTTTCTTT
- TRBJ1-2 - TRBV5-5 CASSPTGTSYGYTF TGTGCCAGCAGCCCGACAGGAACTTCCTATGGCTACACCTTC
- TRBJ1-3 - TRBV6-1 CASSDSQGKRNTIYF TGTGCCAGCAGTGACTCGCAGGGGAAGCGGAACACCATATATTTT
- TRBJ2-2 TRBD1 TRBV4-2 CASSRGPPGQIAGELFF TGTGCCAGCAGCCGCGGCCCCCCGGGACAGATCGCCGGGGAGCTGTTTTTT
- TRBJ2-5 - TRBV20-1 CSARPVGWGTETQYF TGCAGTGCTAGACCGGTTGGGTGGGGGACCGAGACCCAGTACTTC
few TRBJ1-5 - TRBV19 CASTSETQYQPQHF TGTGCCAGTACCTCAGAAACACAATATCAGCCCCAGCATTTT
many TRBJ2-2 - TRBV7-9 CASSHRDTHWRELFF TGTGCCAGCAGCCATCGGGACACCCACTGGCGGGAGCTGTTTTTT